These 15 T cell receptor beta chains came from one sample sequenced in a study of molecular identifiers for immune sequencing clone quantification (dated by TCRdb to the late 2010s). Library preparation used PCR. TCRdb records NextSeq 500 as the sequencer. TCRdb passed the public sequencing reads through fastp at Q25 and MiXCR, retaining productive beta sequences. Rows merge per CDR3 protein into single entries with the most common DNA and genes. The sample contains approximately 97,000 distinct CDR3 sequences, roughly a quarter of them found a single time. About 0.94% of the sample rests with the top ten. Sequences were obtained from naive CD8+ T cells from blood, with Jurkat cell RNA spiked in. What this sample's cell subset or site label stands for: FACS-sorted CD8+CD4-CCR7+CD45RA+ naive T cells. The receptor set was obtained from a human donor in good health. Some libraries in this study had Jurkat cell RNA spiked in.

This clonotype was detected ten times or more. The chain couples TRBV25-1 to TRBJ1-2; tentative D call: TRBD1 (5 bases). The V end lost 4 bases, the J end lost 8 bases, and 14 bases lay between the germline ends. The length of the CDR3 is 13 residues. Germline CDR1 reads MGHDK; CDR2 reads SYGVNS. This CDR3 reads CASSAGALGGYTF. CDR3 coding DNA: TGTGCCAGCAGTGCCGGGGCTTTGGGAGGCTACACCTTC.

This clonotype was recorded at least ten times. The rearrangement joins TRBV10-3 to TRBJ2-7; D gene ambiguous. The germline gives CDR1 ENHRY, CDR2 SYGVKD. Trimming took off 6 bases at V and 2 bases at J, with 14 bases between the two ends. The CDR3 spans 14 residues. CDR3 amino acids: CAISGHPVTYEQYF. The CDR3 DNA sequence: TGTGCCATCAGCGGGCACCCCGTCACCTACGAGCAGTACTTC.

V and J are TRBV7-9 and TRBJ2-7; D remains unclear. V dropped 3 bases and J dropped 2 bases, with 11 bases sitting between them. From germline, CDR1 is SEHNR and CDR2 FQNEAQ (reference sequence). The CDR3 sequence is 14 residues long. The CDR3 nucleotides are TGTGCCAGCAGCTTTAAACAGCTACCCTACGAGCAGTACTTC. It translates to CASSFKQLPYEQYF. Filled out from reference TRBV7-9 and TRBJ2-7, the complete variable domain reads DTGVSQNPRHKITKRGQNVTFRCDPISEHNRLYWYRQTLGQGPEFLTYFQNEAQLEKSRLLSDRFSAERPKGSFSTLEIQRTEQGDSAMYLCASSFKQLPYEQYFGPGTRLTVT.

This clonotype showed up just a few times. The rearrangement joins TRBV4-3 to TRBJ2-1, with D perhaps matching TRBD2 (6 bases). Looked up from germline, CDR1 is LGHNA and CDR2 is YSLEER. The CDR3 contains 16 residues. The V end was cut by 0 bases, the J end by 3 bases, with 12 bases between. CDR3 bases: TGCGCCAGCAGCCAAGATCGAGGGGACTTCTACAATGAGCAGTTCTTC. Translated, it gives CASSQDRGDFYNEQFF.

This chain links TRBV28 with TRBJ2-7; the match to TRBD2 covers 7 bases. CDR3 length: 14 residues. Trimming cost V 5 bases and J 0 bases; bases outside gene matches: 4. The germline CDR1 and CDR2 sequences are MDHEN and SYDVKM. This CDR3 reads CASSPRTSSYEQYF. Here the CDR3 DNA reads TGTGCCAGCAGTCCGCGGACTAGCTCCTACGAGCAGTACTTC.

The chain has TRBV12-3 or TRBV12-4 and TRBJ2-7, with D unresolved. CDR3 length equals 13 residues. Deletions cut 3 bases from V and 6 bases from J, with 12 bases between. CDR3 sequence (DNA): TGTGCCAGCAGTTTGTCGGCTCCCTCCGAGCAGTACTTC. This codes for CASSLSAPSEQYF.

This clonotype was counted ten times or more. V and J are TRBV12-3 or TRBV12-4 and TRBJ2-3, with 9 bases fitting TRBD2. V was pared by 8 bases and J by 0 bases, with 9 bases of the junction left unmatched. The CDR3 consists of 16 residues. The CDR3 bases are TGTGCCAGCGGAGTTTTAGCGGGAGTAAGCACAGATACGCAGTATTTT. This codes for CASGVLAGVSTDTQYF.

This chain uses TRBV5-4 with TRBJ2-1; D not certain. The CDR3 contains 14 residues. Germline values: CDR1 SGHNT, CDR2 YYREEE (reference sequence). V dropped 0 bases and J dropped 5 bases, with 9 bases sitting between them. The CDR3 nucleotides read TGTGCCAGCAGCTTGGCCTACGGAGACAATGAGCAGTTCTTC. Translated: CASSLAYGDNEQFF.

This clonotype has only a few counts. At one of its ends the junction is not consistent with the germline gene, which may arise from a read error. The V and J genes are TRBV5-3 and TRBJ2-5; D possibly uses TRBD1 or TRBD2 (5 bases each). TRBV5-3 is recorded as an ORF, its role being uncertain. The CDR3 covers 15 residues. CDR3 nucleotides: TGTGCCAGCAACGATGAGGGACGGCCTCAAGGGACCCAGTACTTC. This sequence encodes CASNDEGRPQGTQYF.

This clonotype has ten or more counts. The chain is built from TRBV6-2 or TRBV6-3 and TRBJ1-1; the match to TRBD1 covers 9 bases. CDR3 size: 16 residues. Germline assignment: CDR1 MNHEY and CDR2 SVGEGT. Unmatched junction bases numbered 5, after V lost 0 bases and J lost 3 bases. The CDR3 DNA reads TGTGCCAGCAGTTACTCGACTAGGACAGGGGACACTGAAGCTTTCTTT. Its translation is CASSYSTRTGDTEAFF.

This clonotype was picked up many times. This chain links TRBV4-1 with TRBJ1-1, with D unclear. The CDR3 sequence is 13 residues long. The V end was cut by 4 bases, the J end by 5 bases, with 11 bases between. Germline CDR1 MGHRA, CDR2 YSYEKL. CDR3 in DNA: TGCGCCAGCAGCCCCTCACATGTAACTGAAGCTTTCTTT. This sequence encodes CASSPSHVTEAFF.

In this sample, this clonotype turned up many times. The chain is built from TRBV9 and TRBJ2-7; 7 nucleotides agree with TRBD2. The ends lost 3 bases at V and 0 bases at J; junction bases unmatched: 6. Germline V lookup: CDR1 SGDLS, CDR2 YYNGEE. CDR3 length equals 15 residues. The CDR3 nucleotides read TGTGCCAGCAGCGCAACTAGCGCCAGCTCCTACGAGCAGTACTTC. Its translation: CASSATSASSYEQYF.

This rearrangement joins TRBV13 to TRBJ2-4; D may be TRBD1 or TRBD2 (5 bases each). This CDR3 is 16 amino acids long. Germline V gene data show CDR1 as PRHDT and CDR2 as FYEKMQ (reference sequence). V was shortened by 11 bases and J by 2 bases, with 22 bases between the two germline ends. For the CDR3, the DNA is TGTGCCCGCGGCTTAGAAGCCCGGGGCCCCAAAAACATTCAGTACTTC. Amino acids: CARGLEARGPKNIQYF.

At least ten counts were recorded for this clonotype. This chain links TRBV4-3 with TRBJ2-1; D gene uncertain. The V and J ends lost 5 bases and 0 bases respectively, with 11 bases between them. The CDR3 has 15 residues. Germline V gives CDR1 LGHNA, CDR2 YSLEER. The CDR3: CASSERSSSYNEQFF. CDR3 sequence (DNA): TGCGCCAGCAGCGAACGGAGCAGCTCCTACAATGAGCAGTTCTTC.

This chain joins TRBV11-2 and TRBJ2-7; D is unclear. Per the germline V gene, CDR1 is SGHAT and CDR2 is FQNNGV. This CDR3 region has 13 residues. V gave up 7 bases and J gave up 4 bases, with 14 bases separating them. DNA for the CDR3: TGTGCCAGCACTAATGGGTGGTTGTACGAGCAGTACTTC. This gives the protein CASTNGWLYEQYF.